Following are 13 T cell receptor beta chains from one sample sequenced in a study of T cells after posttransplantation cyclophosphamide (dated by TCRdb to 2016 to 2017). Library preparation was by the immunoSEQ multiplex PCR assay. The immuneACCESS repertoire file appears here via TCRdb, limited to in-frame rearrangements. These files lack a portion of the clones; in checked studies, under half of the deficit traces to unresolved V genes, and the cause of the others is not known. The sample table shows about 32,000 clones, and roughly 90% are seen once. The top ten hold about 16% of the sample. Source material: PBMCs. Every receptor here comes from a woman aged 40 to 49 with a blood cancer, CMV-positive, and with a related stem cell donor.

The rearrangement joins TRBV29-1 to TRBJ1-2; D perhaps matches TRBD1 (5 bases). CDR3 length: 13 amino acids. The germline CDR1 and CDR2 sequences are SQVTM and ANQGSEA. Trimming shortened V by 8 bases and J by 0 bases, and 13 bases separated the two germline ends. CDR3: CSISTVANYGYTF. For the CDR3, the DNA is TGCAGCATTTCGACAGTAGCTAACTATGGCTACACCTTC.

The chain joins TRBV4-3 to TRBJ2-7, with TRBD2 matching 8 bases. The junction had 18 bases not matched to a gene; V was cut back by 0 bases and J by 2 bases. CDR1 and CDR2 from the germline V gene are LGHNA and YSLEER. The CDR3 is 20 residues long. DNA for the CDR3: TGCGCCAGCAGCCAAGAAACACATAAAGGACTAGCCCTATCTACCTACGAGCAGTACTTC. The encoded protein is CASSQETHKGLALSTYEQYF.

The chain joins TRBV5-8 to TRBJ1-2; TRBD1 matches at 7 bases. Trimming at V came to 3 bases and at J to 8 bases, leaving 7 bases not matched to a gene. Germline CDR1 and CDR2: SGHTS and YDEGEE. The CDR3 runs 13 residues. The CDR3 DNA is TGTGCCAGCAGCTCGAGGGGGCCTCGGGGCTACACCTTC. The encoded protein is CASSSRGPRGYTF.

V gene TRBV7-6 combines with J gene TRBJ1-2, with a weak D call TRBD1 (5 bases). Deletions cut 4 bases from V and 8 bases from J, with 14 bases between. The germline CDR1 and CDR2 sequences are SGHVS and FNYEAQ. The CDR3 runs 13 residues. CDR3: CASSSPRGDGYTF. The CDR3 region has the DNA TGTGCCAGCAGCTCCCCCCGCGGGGACGGCTACACCTTC.

J is TRBJ2-2 and V is TRBV25-1; weak D call: TRBD1 (6 bases). Germline values: CDR1 MGHDK, CDR2 SYGVNS. The CDR3 totals 16 residues. V was cut by 5 bases and J by 0 bases, with 13 bases left in between. In DNA form, the CDR3 reads TGTGCCAGCAGTCCCCGGACAGTTACGAACACCGGGGAGCTGTTTTTT. Its translation is CASSPRTVTNTGELFF.

V usage is TRBV6-6 and J usage is TRBJ2-1; maybe TRBD2 (5 bases). The CDR3 spans 13 residues. Trimming removed 0 bases from V and 6 bases from J, with 6 bases in between. In germline, CDR1 is MNHNY, CDR2 SVGAGI (reference sequence). The CDR3 loop reads CASSYSRVNEQFF. DNA for the CDR3: TGTGCCAGCAGTTACTCGCGGGTCAATGAGCAGTTCTTC.

This sequence joins TRBV6-1 and TRBJ1-1; the match to TRBD1 covers 11 bases. Germline-derived CDR1 and CDR2 are MNHNS and SASEGT. The J segment lost 4 bases and the V segment lost 3 bases, leaving 1 base of the junction unmatched. The CDR3 covers 14 residues. The CDR3 region is CASSEGTGGTEAFF. The DNA of the CDR3 is TGTGCCAGCAGTGAGGGGACAGGGGGCACTGAAGCTTTCTTT.

The chain uses TRBV29-1 and TRBJ1-2, with TRBD1 matching over 7 bases. Germline CDR1 reads SQVTM; CDR2 reads ANQGSEA. J gave up 4 bases and V 0 bases, and 5 bases lay outside the gene matches. This CDR3 spans 14 amino acids. CDR3 sequence reads: CSVEDTGALYGYTF. In nucleotides, the CDR3 is TGCAGCGTTGAAGATACAGGGGCCCTCTATGGCTACACCTTC.

The chain carries TRBV5-4 and TRBJ1-2; 11 bases map to TRBD1. Germline CDR1 and CDR2: SGHNT and YYREEE (reference sequence). CDR3 size: 14 residues. Trimming removed 0 bases from V and 9 bases from J; junction bases left unmatched: 4. The CDR3, as DNA: TGTGCCAGCAGCTTGGTGGACAGGGGGCCTAGCTACACCTTC. Translating gives CASSLVDRGPSYTF.

This rearrangement joins TRBV6-5 to TRBJ1-2; D ambiguous. The germline gives CDR1 MNHEY, CDR2 SVGAGI. The ends were cut back, 0 bases at V and 8 bases at J, with 16 bases in the middle. The CDR3 runs 15 residues. Here the CDR3 DNA reads TGTGCCAGCAGTTACTCGAGGGTGGGGATAGAGGGCTACACCTTC. Protein: CASSYSRVGIEGYTF.

J is TRBJ2-2 and V is TRBV29-1; D uncertain. The CDR3 is made up of 13 amino acids. The V and J ends lost 4 bases and 4 bases respectively, with 10 bases between them. The germline CDR1 and CDR2 sequences are SQVTM and ANQGSEA. CDR3 protein: CSVGRRGTGELFF. The CDR3 nucleotides are TGCAGCGTTGGACGGCGAGGCACCGGGGAGCTGTTTTTT.

The rearrangement uses TRBV11-3 and TRBJ2-3; TRBD2 aligns across 16 bases. The CDR3 has 18 amino acids. Germline CDR1 is SGHNT and CDR2 is YENEEA. J was trimmed by 3 bases and V by 5 bases; bases with no gene match: 8. For the CDR3, the DNA is TGTGCCAGCAGCCCGGGACTAGCGGGGGGGCCGGGGACAGATACGCAGTATTTT. This gives the protein CASSPGLAGGPGTDTQYF.

The chain combines TRBV7-2 with TRBJ2-2; the D is unclear. The CDR3 is made up of 12 amino acids. Between the trimmed V and J ends, which lost 5 bases and 11 bases, there was a span of 12 bases. The germline gives CDR1 SGHTA, CDR2 FQGNSA. This chain's CDR3 is CASSPPGYELFF. The CDR3 nucleotides read TGTGCCAGCAGCCCTCCCGGGTATGAGCTGTTTTTT.